The clone carrying this T cell receptor beta chain was detected only once. Per the original methods: How many nucleated cells were present was estimated from reference gene primer amplification. The method was immunoSEQ multiplex PCR; TCRdb's version includes in-frame clones alone and lacks a portion of them. V and J calls and clone size are given by that table; D and trimming were obtained from the DNA. The sample comprises around 120,000 clones, 60% to 85% of which are singletons, and 5.5% to 7% rests with the top ten. The data stem from a study of blood T cell repertoires in COVID-19. Background on the study: COVID-19 samples from acute and convalescent phases originated in the United States, Italy and Spain. The cDNA or gDNA used as material had been derived from T cells, B-cell-depleted T cells, or PBMCs.

Trimming at V came to 0 bases and at J to 3 bases, leaving 9 bases not matched to a gene. The CDR3 has 17 amino acids. CDR1 GTSNPN and CDR2 SVGIG come from the germline V gene (reference sequence). The sequence came from a man aged 65 to 79 with acute or convalescent COVID-19. Sequences were obtained from peripheral blood. V gene TRBV30 combines with J gene TRBJ1-2; 11 bases map to TRBD1. The CDR3, as DNA: TGTGCCTGGAGTGTACTAGGGACAGGGGGGTTGGACTATGGCTACACCTTC. Its translation: CAWSVLGTGGLDYGYTF.